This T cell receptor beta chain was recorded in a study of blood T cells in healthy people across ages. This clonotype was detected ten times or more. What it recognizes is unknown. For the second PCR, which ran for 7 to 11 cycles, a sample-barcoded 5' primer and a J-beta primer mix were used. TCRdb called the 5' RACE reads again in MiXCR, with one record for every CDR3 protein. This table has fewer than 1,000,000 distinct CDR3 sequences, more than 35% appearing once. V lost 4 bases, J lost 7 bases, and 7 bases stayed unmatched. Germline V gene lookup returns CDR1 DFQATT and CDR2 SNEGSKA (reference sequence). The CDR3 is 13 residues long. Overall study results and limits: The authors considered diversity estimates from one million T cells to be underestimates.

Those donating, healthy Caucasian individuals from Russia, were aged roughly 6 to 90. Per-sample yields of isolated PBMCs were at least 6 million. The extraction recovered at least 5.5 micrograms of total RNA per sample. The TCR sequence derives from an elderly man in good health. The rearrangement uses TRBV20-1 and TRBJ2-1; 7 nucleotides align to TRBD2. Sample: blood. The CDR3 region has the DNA TGCAGTGCTACTAGCGGCCTTCTGAATGAGCAGTTCTTC. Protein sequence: CSATSGLLNEQFF.